The source of this T cell receptor (beta chain) is a study of T cell responses to AZD1222 COVID-19 vaccine. Assay used: immunoSEQ multiplex PCR; TCRdb lists only in-frame clones, some missing. The data show 100,000 to 150,000 clones, with roughly 93% seen just once and under 1.2% held by the top ten. The CDR3 runs to 16 residues. Germline V gene sequence: CDR1 LNHDA, CDR2 SQIVND (reference sequence). Between the trimmed V and J ends, which lost 5 bases and 6 bases, there was a span of 22 bases. This clonotype was sampled from an adult who received the AZD1222 COVID-19 vaccine. The input for sequencing was peripheral blood, taken 28 days after the second AZD1222 dose. The chain combines TRBV19 with TRBJ1-2; D perhaps matches TRBD1 (5 bases). The chain's CDR3 is CASSSRGAPSGDGYTF. The CDR3 nucleotides are TGTGCCAGTAGTTCGCGAGGGGCGCCCTCAGGCGATGGCTACACCTTC. Based on the CDR3 plus reference TRBV19 and TRBJ1-2, the full variable domain is DGGITQSPKYLFRKEGQNVTLSCEQNLNHDAMYWYRQDPGQGLRLIYYSQIVNDFQKGDIAEGYSVSREKKESFPLTVTSAQKNPTAFYLCASSSRGAPSGDGYTFGSGTRLTVV.